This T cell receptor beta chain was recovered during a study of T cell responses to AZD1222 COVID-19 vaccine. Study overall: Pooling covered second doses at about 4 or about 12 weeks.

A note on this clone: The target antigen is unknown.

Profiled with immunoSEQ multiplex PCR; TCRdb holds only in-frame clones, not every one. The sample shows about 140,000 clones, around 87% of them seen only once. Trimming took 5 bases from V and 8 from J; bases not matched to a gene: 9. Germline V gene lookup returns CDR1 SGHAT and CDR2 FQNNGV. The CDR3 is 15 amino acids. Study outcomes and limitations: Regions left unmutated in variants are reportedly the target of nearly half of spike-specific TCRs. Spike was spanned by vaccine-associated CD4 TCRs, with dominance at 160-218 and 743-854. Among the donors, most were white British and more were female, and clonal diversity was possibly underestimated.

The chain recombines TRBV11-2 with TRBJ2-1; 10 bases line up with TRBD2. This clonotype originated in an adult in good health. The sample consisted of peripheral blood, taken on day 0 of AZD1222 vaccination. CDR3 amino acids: CASSPQAGGPHEQFF. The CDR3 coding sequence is TGTGCCAGCAGCCCTCAAGCGGGGGGGCCCCATGAGCAGTTCTTC.